The next 28 T cell receptor beta chains were all read from a single sample in a study of blood T cell repertoires in COVID-19. Some clones are missing from TCRdb's copy, which holds only in-frame ones; the method was immunoSEQ multiplex PCR. The profile shows about 230,000 clones, 70% to 90% of them singletons. Sequencing used peripheral blood. These receptors were collected from a middle-aged man with COVID-19, enrolled during active disease.

A single count supports this clone. This rearrangement joins TRBV12-3 or TRBV12-4 to TRBJ1-2; D gene ambiguous. The CDR3 consists of 13 residues. V shed 7 bases and J shed 1 base, with 10 bases lying between them. In DNA, the CDR3 is TGTGCCAGCACCCCCGAGGGTAACTATGGCTACACCTTC. Amino acids: CASTPEGNYGYTF.

The chain combines TRBV9 with TRBJ2-5, with 15 bases lining up with TRBD2. Unmatched junction bases numbered 4, after V lost 2 bases and J lost 2 bases. Germline CDR1 is SGDLS and CDR2 is YYNGEE. CDR3 length equals 17 residues. CDR3 sequence: CASSVGTSGRPQETQYF. The DNA for the CDR3 is TGTGCCAGCAGCGTTGGGACTAGCGGGAGGCCTCAAGAGACCCAGTACTTC.

The V and J genes are TRBV7-9 and TRBJ2-1; 7 positions agree with TRBD2. CDR1 and CDR2 from the germline V gene are SEHNR and FQNEAQ (reference sequence). V shed 2 bases, J shed 3 bases, and the junction held 7 bases outside the gene matches. CDR3 size: 16 residues. CDR3 region: CASSLRSGADYNEQFF. CDR3 DNA: TGTGCCAGCAGCTTAAGGAGCGGGGCCGACTACAATGAGCAGTTCTTC.

The chain is built from TRBV9 and TRBJ1-5; D is ambiguous. Germline CDR1 reads SGDLS; CDR2 reads YYNGEE. CDR3 size: 14 residues. V shed 0 bases and J shed 2 bases, with 6 bases lying between them. The CDR3 region has the DNA TGTGCCAGCAGCGTAGGACACGGCAATCAGCCCCAGCATTTT. This sequence encodes CASSVGHGNQPQHF.

The genes are TRBV5-1 and TRBJ2-7; the D gene is possibly TRBD1 (6 bases). This CDR3 comprises 13 residues. The germline V gene has CDR1 SGHRS and CDR2 YFSETQ. V was trimmed by 4 bases and J by 2 bases, leaving 10 bases between them. CDR3 nucleotides: TGCGCCAGCAGCCCGGGACAAACCTACGAGCAGTACTTC. Translation gives CASSPGQTYEQYF.

DNA for the CDR3: TGTGCCAGCAGGAACACCGGCGAGGGTTCACCCCTCCACTTT. Translation: CASRNTGEGSPLHF. The chain combines TRBV27 with TRBJ1-6; D is unclear. The CDR3 sequence is 14 residues long. Germline values: CDR1 MNHEY, CDR2 SMNVEV (reference sequence). V lost 6 bases and J 9 bases, leaving 15 bases between the germline ends.

This chain links TRBV6-4 with TRBJ1-1; D perhaps matches TRBD1 (5 bases). V was pared by 3 bases and J by 2 bases, with 13 bases between. There are 15 residues in the CDR3. CDR1 and CDR2 from the germline V gene are MRHNA and SNTAGT. The CDR3 nucleotides are TGTGCCAGCAGTGAGGGCGCGGGGGGAAACACTGAAGCTTTCTTT. It translates to CASSEGAGGNTEAFF.

The chain combines TRBV19 with TRBJ2-3; 11 bases align to TRBD2. V dropped 6 bases and J dropped 1; count of bases not matched to a gene: 0. The CDR3 contains 14 residues. CDR1 and CDR2 (germline): LNHDA, SQIVND (reference sequence). The chain's CDR3 is CASRTSGGTDTQYF. CDR3 nucleotides: TGTGCCAGTAGGACTAGCGGGGGCACAGATACGCAGTATTTT. Combining the CDR3 with reference TRBV19 and TRBJ2-3 gives the whole variable domain DGGITQSPKYLFRKEGQNVTLSCEQNLNHDAMYWYRQDPGQGLRLIYYSQIVNDFQKGDIAEGYSVSREKKESFPLTVTSAQKNPTAFYLCASRTSGGTDTQYFGPGTRLTVL.

This clone was seen a few times. This chain links TRBV6-5 with TRBJ2-5; 13 bases are shared with TRBD2. J lost 8 bases, V lost 8 bases, and 8 bases had no gene match. This CDR3 has 14 amino acids. Per germline, CDR1 MNHEY and CDR2 SVGAGI. The CDR3 loop reads CASSGTSGTLTQYF. In DNA, the CDR3 is TGTGCCAGCTCCGGGACTAGCGGGACCCTAACCCAGTACTTC.

The chain has TRBV30 and TRBJ1-4; 12 bases map to TRBD1. Germline values: CDR1 GTSNPN, CDR2 SVGIG (reference sequence). This CDR3 region has 14 residues. Trimming took 5 bases from V and 7 from J; bases not matched to a gene: 5. The CDR3 protein is CAWGTGGIGEKLFF. The CDR3 nucleotides read TGTGCCTGGGGGACAGGGGGCATAGGTGAAAAACTGTTTTTT.

The chain couples TRBV7-7 to TRBJ1-5; 7 nucleotides align to TRBD1. V lost 5 bases, J lost 0 bases, and 19 bases stayed unmatched. Germline assignment: CDR1 SSHAT and CDR2 FNYEAQ (reference sequence). CDR3 length equals 20 residues. The CDR3 region is CASSPGTEDSVASSNQPQHF. The CDR3, as DNA: TGTGCCAGCAGCCCCGGGACAGAGGATAGTGTTGCATCTAGCAATCAGCCCCAGCATTTT.

This chain links TRBV6-5 with TRBJ1-6; no clear D. V shed 8 bases and J shed 4 bases, with 9 bases lying between them. The CDR3 loop spans 13 amino acids. Germline CDR1 reads MNHEY; CDR2 reads SVGAGI. The CDR3 coding sequence is TGTGCCAGCTGCGAGGGTTATAATTCACCCCTCCACTTT. This translates into CASCEGYNSPLHF.

The chain employs TRBV6-1 and TRBJ2-2, with TRBD2 matching 13 bases. With V trimmed by 4 bases and J by 9 bases, 8 bases remained unmatched. CDR3 length: 16 residues. Germline values: CDR1 MNHNS, CDR2 SASEGT. The CDR3 protein is CASSVELAGGPRELFF. In DNA, the CDR3 is TGTGCCAGCAGTGTAGAACTAGCGGGAGGGCCCAGGGAGCTGTTTTTT.

V is TRBV27 and J is TRBJ2-7; 14 bases line up with TRBD2. Trimming took 4 bases from V and 1 from J; bases not matched to a gene: 12. The CDR3 is made up of 19 amino acids. Germline CDR1 and CDR2: MNHEY and SMNVEV (reference sequence). CDR3 DNA: TGTGCCAGCAGTTATCTGGGGACTAGCGGGAGAACCCCGTCCTACGAGCAGTACTTC. Protein product: CASSYLGTSGRTPSYEQYF.

The chain links TRBV6-5 to TRBJ2-7; 8 nucleotides match TRBD2. Per the germline V gene, CDR1 is MNHEY and CDR2 is SVGAGI. J lost 4 bases, V lost 2 bases, and 4 bases had no gene match. The CDR3 spans 14 residues. The DNA for the CDR3 is TGTGCCAGCAGTTACAAGCGGGAGACATACGAGCAGTACTTC. This gives the protein CASSYKRETYEQYF.

The V call is TRBV12-5, the J call TRBJ1-5; 9 bases align to TRBD1. The ends lost 6 bases at V and 6 bases at J; junction bases unmatched: 9. This CDR3 has 15 amino acids. CDR1 is LGHNT, CDR2 FRNRAP, per germline. DNA of the CDR3: TGTGCTAGTGGCCTGGGACAGGGAGGAGCTCAGCCCCAGCATTTT. Amino acids: CASGLGQGGAQPQHF.

The sample holds many counts of this clone. This sequence joins TRBV7-8 and TRBJ1-2; the D gene is possibly TRBD1 (5 bases). Between the trimmed V and J ends, which lost 5 bases and 4 bases, there was a span of 11 bases. CDR3 length equals 13 residues. Germline CDR1 and CDR2: SGHVS and FQNEAQ. CDR3: CASSPRQSYGYTF. As DNA, the CDR3 is TGTGCCAGCAGCCCAAGACAGTCCTATGGCTACACCTTC.

The rearrangement uses TRBV24-1 and TRBJ2-2, with 8 bases identical to TRBD2. CDR3 length: 14 amino acids. The germline V gene encodes CDR1 KGHDR and CDR2 SFDVKD. V was pared by 8 bases and J by 1 base, with 2 bases of the junction left unmatched. CDR3 bases: TGTGCCACCATGGCGGGAGGGAACACCGGGGAGCTGTTTTTT. Amino acids: CATMAGGNTGELFF.

The CDR3 DNA follows: TGTGCCAGCTCACCAATTCAACAGGGGGCGGTCACTGAAGCTTTCTTT. This gives the protein CASSPIQQGAVTEAFF. This sequence joins TRBV18 and TRBJ1-1, with 9 bases fitting TRBD1. This CDR3 is built from 16 residues. Germline V gene lookup returns CDR1 KGHSH and CDR2 LQKENI. V shed 2 bases and J 4 bases; nucleotides not matched to a gene: 8.

The genes are TRBV6-5 and TRBJ1-2, with 8 bases aligning to TRBD1. The CDR3 contains 13 residues. Trimming removed 7 bases from V and 6 bases from J; junction bases left unmatched: 7. CDR1 MNHEY and CDR2 SVGAGI come from the germline V gene. The CDR3 DNA reads TGTGCCAGCACTTTAGGACAGGGACATGGCTACACCTTC. This sequence encodes CASTLGQGHGYTF.

The chain recombines TRBV6-6 with TRBJ1-6; tentative D call: TRBD1 (6 bases). The CDR3 sequence is 15 residues long. Trimming took off 7 bases at V and 0 bases at J, with 10 bases between the two ends. The germline V gene has CDR1 MNHNY and CDR2 SVGAGI (reference sequence). CDR3 in amino acids: CASTTGSSYNSPLHF. As DNA, the CDR3 is TGTGCCAGCACCACAGGGAGCTCCTATAATTCACCCCTCCACTTT.

This chain links TRBV30 with TRBJ1-2; perhaps TRBD1 as D (5 bases). CDR3 length equals 16 residues. Deletions cut 3 bases from V and 2 bases from J, with 19 bases between. Germline loops: CDR1 GTSNPN, CDR2 SVGIG (reference sequence). CDR3 amino acids: CAWRSNPIQENYGYTF. The CDR3 DNA is TGTGCCTGGAGGTCAAACCCCATACAGGAAAACTATGGCTACACCTTC.

The V call is TRBV10-1, the J call TRBJ2-4; 12 bases line up with TRBD2. CDR1 and CDR2 from the germline V gene are WNHNN and SYGVQD (reference sequence). The CDR3 covers 16 residues. Trimming cost V 0 bases and J 9 bases; bases outside gene matches: 6. The DNA of the CDR3 is TGCGCCAGCAGTGAGTCGCTAGCGGGAGGGCCCAGCATTCAGTACTTC. It yields the protein CASSESLAGGPSIQYF.

The rearrangement links TRBV29-1 to TRBJ2-3; 10 bases are a match to TRBD1. After removal of 6 bases from V and 2 bases from J, the junction contained 8 bases not matched to a gene. The CDR3 runs to 15 residues. Germline V gives CDR1 SQVTM, CDR2 ANQGSEA. CDR3 amino acids: CSVAGTGVNTDTQYF. The CDR3 DNA sequence: TGCAGCGTGGCCGGGACAGGGGTTAACACAGATACGCAGTATTTT.

The chain carries TRBV7-8 and TRBJ1-4; 9 bases are shared with TRBD1. The CDR3 loop spans 15 amino acids. Germline V gene lookup returns CDR1 SGHVS and CDR2 FQNEAQ. Losses at the gene ends were 0 bases for V and 5 bases for J; bases not matched to a gene: 1. The CDR3 nucleotides are TGTGCCAGCAGCTTAGCGACAGGGGGAAATGAAAAACTGTTTTTT. Its protein product is CASSLATGGNEKLFF.

This sequence joins TRBV19 and TRBJ1-1; D is uncertain. The germline V gene encodes CDR1 LNHDA and CDR2 SQIVND (reference sequence). This CDR3 is 14 amino acids long. The ends were cut back, 4 bases at V and 8 bases at J, with 17 bases in the middle. The CDR3 DNA sequence: TGTGCCAGTAGTACCCTGCAAAGCCGCGCAGAAGCTTTCTTT. Its translation: CASSTLQSRAEAFF.

The chain uses TRBV6-1 and TRBJ1-3; 9 bases align to TRBD1. Germline CDR1 MNHNS, CDR2 SASEGT. V lost 2 bases, J lost 3 bases, and 5 bases stayed unmatched. This CDR3 is 16 amino acids long. Here the CDR3 DNA reads TGTGCCAGCAGTGAACCCGGGACAGGGAATGGAAACACCATATATTTT. Amino acids: CASSEPGTGNGNTIYF.

The CDR3 region is CASSEYPGGDGEKLFF. As DNA, the CDR3 is TGTGCCAGCAGTGAATATCCGGGCGGGGACGGAGAAAAACTGTTTTTT. The chain joins TRBV25-1 to TRBJ1-4; maybe TRBD1 (5 bases). The CDR3 is 16 residues long. Germline-derived CDR1 and CDR2 are MGHDK and SYGVNS. V was shortened by 0 bases and J by 8 bases, with 16 bases between the two germline ends.